This T cell receptor beta chain originates from a study of CD8 T cells in Susac syndrome. Germline lookup yields CDR1 DFQATT and CDR2 SNEGSKA (reference sequence). There are 12 residues in the CDR3. V shed 5 bases and J 6 bases; nucleotides not matched to a gene: 4. Random hexamers were used to reverse transcribe the RNA input (about 0.5 to 1 ug). One entry per CDR3 protein, called by TCRdb with MiXCR from the immunoSEQ multiplex PCR reads. The sample lists hundreds of thousands of distinct CDR3 sequences, 95% occurring once. The sequence derives from a human donor with multiple sclerosis. The sequenced material came from CD4+ T cells from PBMCs. This sequence joins TRBV20-1 and TRBJ1-2; 9 nucleotides match TRBD1. In nucleotides, the CDR3 is TGCAGTGCTGCGGGACAGGGCAATGGCTACACCTTC. Protein: CSAAGQGNGYTF.